This is a list of T cell receptor beta chains from one sample in a study of CD8+ T cells in alopecia areata. TCRdb's table, derived via immunoSEQ multiplex PCR, lists solely in-frame clones and lacks some. The sample has some 170,000 clones, approximately 70% seen once; the top ten hold about an eighth. Material: CD8+ T cells sorted from blood, obtained at week 0. The receptor set was obtained from a human donor with alopecia areata. CDR3s include the opening cysteine and the closing phenylalanine or tryptophan. The order of the fields is J gene, V gene, CDR3 protein.

>TRBJ2-1|TRBV27
CASSPVGPNEQFF
>TRBJ2-7|TRBV6-1
CASSEEAAGFYEQYF
>TRBJ1-6|TRBV13
CASSPAGQRYNSPLHF
>TRBJ1-1|TRBV2
CASRLNTEAFF
>TRBJ1-2|TRBV27
CASSPQGAANYGYTF
>TRBJ2-7|TRBV29-1
CSVESSQGAPYEQYF
>TRBJ1-4|TRBV27
CASSPGQGYEKLFF
>TRBJ2-5|TRBV13
CASSQGQSGETQYF
>TRBJ2-1|TRBV18
CASSREDNSGNEQFF
>TRBJ1-2|TRBV18
CASSPGGSNYGYTF